This T cell receptor beta chain was captured in a study of T cell repertoires in cytomegalovirus infection. Study-wide background: Researchers turned to recently identified HLA-C-restricted CMV epitopes as well as well-studied HLA-B-restricted ones. Public TCR beta signatures indicated both CMV infection and matching HLA type.

Findings of the study overall: In two of eight donors, the top clonotype was HLA-C-restricted CMV-specific. There were carriers of CMV plus the relevant HLA, and cumulative public TCR beta family frequency identified them.

Only a few counts were recorded for this clonotype. The antigen is not known. V lost 1 base, J lost 0 bases, and 14 bases lay in between. Germline CDR1 reads SQVTM; CDR2 reads ANQGSEA. The CDR3 runs 16 residues. TCRdb re-called the reads through MiXCR, storing one row per CDR3 protein. The sample yields about 70,000 distinct CDR3 sequences, approximately 22% seen once. This specimen consisted of CD8+ T cells from cultured PBMCs, obtained from culture after CMV antigen stimulation. The TCR originated in a human donor in good health (CMV status not recorded). Some clones in this sample may be carry-over from other donors' samples. The rearrangement uses TRBV29-1 and TRBJ2-3; tentative D call: TRBD2 (5 bases). CDR3 sequence (DNA): TGCAGCGTTGAAGGAGGGCACCTTGCTAGCACAGATACGCAGTATTTT. Amino acids: CSVEGGHLASTDTQYF.